The clone carrying this T cell receptor beta chain was observed a handful of times. These data originate in a study of T cells in localized non-small cell lung cancer. The repertoire was sequenced with immunoSEQ multiplex PCR; TCRdb's copy has only in-frame clones and lacks some. Here the sample spans just under 1,500 clones, about 18% being singletons. This clonotype was sampled from a woman aged 35 to 75 with stage I lung adenocarcinoma. The sample in question was lung tumor tissue, obtained before any cancer treatment.

The CDR3 nucleotides are TGTGCCAGCAGCTTAGAGGTGGGAGACTACGAGCAGTACTTC. Its translation: CASSLEVGDYEQYF. V usage is TRBV11-3 and J usage is TRBJ2-7; possible D gene TRBD2, 5 bases. V was shortened by 0 bases and J by 3 bases, with 9 bases between the two germline ends. The CDR3 loop spans 14 amino acids. Per the germline V gene, CDR1 is SGHNT and CDR2 is YENEEA. Filled out from reference TRBV11-3 and TRBJ2-7, the complete variable domain reads EAGVVQSPRYKIIEKKQPVAFWCNPISGHNTLYWYLQNLGQGPELLIRYENEEAVDDSQLPKDRFSAERLKGVDSTLKIQPAELGDSAVYLCASSLEVGDYEQYFGPGTRLTVT.